Each of the 22 T cell receptor beta chains below was sequenced from the same sample in a study of post-analysis software for immune sequencing data. Overall study findings and caveats: There were five or six TRBV segments more frequent in patients than controls, and TRBV5-6, TRBV5-1 and TRBV20-1 were among them.

These TCRs' antigens remain unknown. The library was made from cDNA and included unique molecular identifiers. TCRdb reanalysed the PCR reads using MiXCR and keeps one entry per CDR3 protein. The sample records some 260,000 distinct CDR3 sequences, about 40% being singletons. The sequenced sample consisted of blood. The receptor set was obtained from a girl between 5 and 17 years old with multiple sclerosis.

This clonotype was counted a few times. The chain carries TRBV2 and TRBJ1-1; D call uncertain. Per the germline V gene, CDR1 is SNHLY and CDR2 is FYNNEI. Trimming cost V 4 bases and J 0 bases, with 6 bases left between them. CDR3 length: 13 amino acids. As DNA, the CDR3 is TGTGCCAGCAGTGCGCGGTTGAACACTGAAGCTTTCTTT. Its protein product is CASSARLNTEAFF.

At least ten counts were recorded for this clonotype. The chain employs TRBV6-6 and TRBJ2-3; D is unclear. Germline CDR1 and CDR2: MNHNY and SVGAGI (reference sequence). The CDR3 sequence is 12 residues long. V dropped 2 bases and J dropped 4 bases, with 4 bases sitting between them. Here the CDR3 DNA reads TGTGCCAGCAGTTACACCTCAGATACGCAGTATTTT. Residues: CASSYTSDTQYF.

This clonotype appeared a few times. The junction and the germline gene differ at one end; a read error may be behind it. V is TRBV28 and J is TRBJ1-5; 9 bases match TRBD1. The CDR3 is 15 amino acids. Germline V CDR1 and CDR2: MDHEN, SYDVKM. The CDR3 nucleotides read TGTGCCAGCAGCCCAGGACAGGGGAGCAGTCAGCCCCAGCATTTT. Its protein is CASSPGQGSSQPQHF.

At least ten counts were recorded for this clonotype. The chain joins TRBV3-1 to TRBJ2-1; 11 bases align to TRBD2. Germline values: CDR1 LGHDT, CDR2 YNNKEL (reference sequence). The junction had 4 bases not matched to a gene; V was cut back by 0 bases and J by 6 bases. The CDR3 runs to 16 residues. The CDR3: CASSQEGLAVRNEQFF. The CDR3 bases are TGTGCCAGCAGCCAAGAGGGACTAGCGGTACGCAATGAGCAGTTCTTC.

Note on this clonotype: Sequence at one end of the junction differs from germline and may be a read error. V usage is TRBV12-3 or TRBV12-4 and J usage is TRBJ1-1, with no clear D. The CDR3 runs 10 residues. CDR3: CAGSSGEAFF. The DNA for the CDR3 is TGTGCCGGCAGCAGTGGAGAAGCTTTCTTT.

This clonotype was counted at least ten times. The rearrangement links TRBV7-9 to TRBJ2-3; D uncertain. Germline V gene lookup returns CDR1 SEHNR and CDR2 FQNEAQ (reference sequence). V shed 7 bases and J shed 3 bases, with 14 bases lying between them. The length of the CDR3 is 14 residues. CDR3 sequence reads: CASNRAPETDTQYF. DNA for the CDR3: TGTGCCAGCAATCGGGCCCCAGAGACAGATACGCAGTATTTT.

CDR3 sequence (DNA): TGTGCCAGCACCCCTAGCGGGGGTCGGGAGACCCAGTACTTC. Its protein product is CASTPSGGRETQYF. The rearrangement joins TRBV6-2 or TRBV6-3 to TRBJ2-5; TRBD2 matches 10 bases. This CDR3 spans 14 amino acids. Germline lookup yields CDR1 MNHEY and CDR2 SVGEGT. V was pared by 7 bases and J by 5 bases, with 7 bases of the junction left unmatched.

At least ten counts were recorded for this clonotype. V and J are TRBV5-5 and TRBJ2-1; 9 bases are a match to TRBD2. Germline V gene data show CDR1 as SGHKS and CDR2 as YYEKEE (reference sequence). The V segment lost 4 bases and the J segment 6 bases; nucleotides outside the gene matches: 11. The CDR3 extends over 16 amino acids. CDR3 coding DNA: TGTGCCAGCAGCCCTTCTGGCGGGGGGGCCCCCAATGAGCAGTTCTTC. Encoded protein: CASSPSGGGAPNEQFF.

Remarks on this clonotype: A clone one base away is much larger, so this may be a read error. Likely a read error: the CDR3 ends without its conserved phenylalanine or tryptophan. The chain combines TRBV29-1 with TRBJ1-1; tentatively, D is TRBD1 (5 bases). Germline CDR1 is SQVTM and CDR2 is ANQGSEA. The CDR3 spans 15 residues. Trimming pared 7 bases from V and 3 bases from J, leaving 21 bases between. CDR3 amino acids: CSAQGRGGLHTEAFC. The CDR3 DNA sequence: TGCAGCGCTCAGGGCCGGGGAGGGCTGCACACTGAAGCTTTCTGT.

This clonotype was detected many times. V gene TRBV5-5 combines with J gene TRBJ1-2; D is ambiguous. The CDR3 runs to 15 residues. The V and J ends lost 0 bases and 4 bases respectively, with 13 bases between them. Germline-derived CDR1 and CDR2 are SGHKS and YYEKEE (reference sequence). This CDR3 is CASSLAQPISYGYTF. The DNA of the CDR3 is TGTGCCAGCAGCTTGGCCCAGCCTATTTCCTATGGCTACACCTTC.

The chain couples TRBV5-1 to TRBJ1-1, with a tentative D call TRBD1 (5 bases). CDR1 and CDR2 from the germline V gene are SGHRS and YFSETQ. The CDR3 runs 13 residues. The V and J ends lost 4 bases and 4 bases respectively, with 11 bases between them. As DNA, the CDR3 is TGCGCCAGCAGCAATAGCGGGGGCACTGAAGCTTTCTTT. Protein: CASSNSGGTEAFF.

This clonotype has more than one count but fewer than ten. One base away lies a much larger clone, so this may be a sequencing read error. The rearrangement uses TRBV7-6 and TRBJ2-7; TRBD2 agrees at 9 bases. V lost 0 bases, J lost 7 bases, and 10 bases stayed unmatched. Germline V lookup: CDR1 SGHVS, CDR2 FNYEAQ. The CDR3 spans 16 residues. For the CDR3, the DNA is TGTGCCAGCAGCTTAGCGTCTAGCGGGGATTACAATGAGCAGTACTTC. This encodes CASSLASSGDYNEQYF.

V gene TRBV6-2 or TRBV6-3 combines with J gene TRBJ2-1; TRBD1 matches 10 bases. V gave up 8 bases and J gave up 9 bases; unmatched junction bases: 16. Germline values: CDR1 MNHEY, CDR2 SVGEGT. This CDR3 contains 16 residues. The chain's CDR3 is CASDRSGTGEYSEQFF. The CDR3, as DNA: TGTGCCAGCGACAGATCCGGGACAGGGGAATATAGTGAGCAGTTCTTC.

Turning to this clonotype: A read error is possible here, since a much larger clone lies one base away. The chain couples TRBV20-1 to TRBJ2-1; TRBD1 or TRBD2 may be the D gene (7 bases each). The CDR3 spans 15 residues. Germline CDR1 reads DFQATT; CDR2 reads SNEGSKA (reference sequence). For the CDR3, the DNA is TGCAGTGCCCAGGGGGAGGGGGGAAACCCCGATGAGCAGCTCTTC. This translates into CSAQGEGGNPDEQLF.

This chain uses TRBV5-1 with TRBJ2-7; D not certain. The germline V gene encodes CDR1 SGHRS and CDR2 YFSETQ. V lost 4 bases, J lost 8 bases, and 22 bases lay in between. The CDR3 is made up of 15 amino acids. The CDR3 protein is CASSTADGKKPKQYF. For the CDR3, the DNA is TGCGCCAGCAGCACCGCGGACGGCAAGAAGCCGAAGCAGTACTTC.

The chain has TRBV5-6 and TRBJ2-2; D not certain. The CDR3 totals 17 residues. Trimming took off 1 base at V and 1 base at J, with 14 bases between the two ends. Germline CDR1 is SGHDT and CDR2 is YYEEEE. CDR3 sequence reads: CASSLKWPQKNTGELFF. DNA for the CDR3: TGTGCCAGCAGCTTGAAGTGGCCGCAGAAGAACACCGGGGAGCTGTTTTTT.

This clonotype was counted a single time. The chain links TRBV6-1 to TRBJ1-3, with D possibly being TRBD1 (5 bases). The V end was cut by 6 bases, the J end by 0 bases, with 18 bases between. In germline, CDR1 is MNHNS, CDR2 SASEGT. This CDR3 is 17 amino acids long. The CDR3 reads CASRKRGDGYSGNTIYF. The CDR3 region has the DNA TGTGCCAGCAGGAAGAGGGGTGACGGGTACTCTGGAAACACCATATATTTT.

This clonotype was picked up a small number of times. At one end, the junction sequence differs from germline, possibly due to a read error. The gene calls are TRBV7-8 and TRBJ1-2; no reliable D call. The germline gives CDR1 SGHVS, CDR2 FQNEAQ. The CDR3 extends over 16 amino acids. CDR3 amino acids: CARSLDRAASVDGYTF. In DNA form, the CDR3 reads TGTGCCCGCAGCTTAGATAGGGCAGCGTCAGTCGATGGCTACACCTTC.

The chain uses TRBV5-1 and TRBJ2-7; no clear D gene. The CDR3 length is 14 residues. CDR1 is SGHRS, CDR2 YFSETQ, per germline. V lost 0 bases to trimming and J lost 5 bases, with 12 bases between them. CDR3 nucleotides: TGCGCCAGCAGCTTGGATGGCATTTTCGACGAGCAGTACTTC. Translation: CASSLDGIFDEQYF.

The chain combines TRBV9 with TRBJ2-4; the D gene is possibly TRBD2 (7 bases). The end of the DNA fits TRBJ2-7 better, so the J call may be wrong. Germline V gives CDR1 SGDLS, CDR2 YYNGEE. The CDR3 runs 14 residues. The CDR3 loop is CASSRGGMNYEQYF. The CDR3 bases are TGTGCCAGCTCTAGGGGGGGGATGAACTACGAGCAGTACTTC.

Note on this clonotype: Likely a read error: the CDR3 ends without its conserved phenylalanine or tryptophan. The rearrangement links TRBV28 to TRBJ1-1; weak D call: TRBD1 (5 bases). Looked up from germline, CDR1 is MDHEN and CDR2 is SYDVKM. The V end was cut by 3 bases, the J end by 5 bases, with 10 bases between. This CDR3 is built from 13 residues. The CDR3 DNA reads as TGTGCCAGCAGTTTGGGGGGGAATACTGAAGCTTTCTTG. Residues: CASSLGGNTEAFL.

Details on this clonotype: Mismatch with germline at one junction end may stem from a read error. The V and J genes are TRBV12-3 or TRBV12-4 and TRBJ2-3; 8 nucleotides agree with TRBD2. This CDR3 region has 14 residues. The CDR3 DNA reads as TGTGCTAGCAGTTGGGCGGGGGGAGCAGATACGCAGTATTTT. Protein product: CASSWAGGADTQYF.